These T cell receptor beta chains were read from a single sample in a study of T cells in Graves' hyperthyroidism and ophthalmopathy. In TCRdb, the multiplex PCR reads were re-called with MiXCR into one record per CDR3 protein. This table holds hundreds of thousands of distinct CDR3 sequences, roughly 14% found once. Sequencing input: blood. The receptors shown here come from a woman aged 40 to 50 with Graves' ophthalmopathy. Each CDR3 is given with its conserved first and last residue. Fields, in order: J gene, D gene, clone size, V gene, CDR3 DNA, CDR3 protein. The D gene is left open where the match is weak. Clone size is given for some rows only: seen once, a few or many times, or a class if the clone is expanded.

TRBJ2-7 | NA | many | TRBV30 | TGTGCCTGGAGTGGGGGGTCTGGGACCTACGAGCAGTACTTC | CAWSGGSGTYEQYF
TRBJ2-2 | TRBD1 | NA | TRBV10-3 | TGTGCCATCAGCCCGGGACAGGGGCGAGCCGGGGAGCTGTTTTTT | CAISPGQGRAGELFF
TRBJ2-4 | NA | many | TRBV6-1 | TGTGCCAGCAGGGTGGACAGACTAGCCAAAAACATTCAGTACTTC | CASRVDRLAKNIQYF
TRBJ2-7 | NA | many | TRBV9 | TGTGCCAGCAGCGTAGCGGGAGCCCCCTACGAGCAGTACTTC | CASSVAGAPYEQYF
TRBJ1-1 | NA | many | TRBV27 | TGTGCGGCTATAGGGCTGAACACTGAAGCTTTCTTT | CAAIGLNTEAFF
TRBJ2-7 | NA | NA | TRBV6-1 | TGTGCCAGCAGCCAGACAGGACCAGCCTACGAGCAGTACTTC | CASSQTGPAYEQYF
TRBJ1-5 | NA | NA | TRBV6-5 | TGTGCCAGCAGCCTACTCAAGGATCAGCCCCAGCATTTT | CASSLLKDQPQHF
TRBJ2-5 | TRBD2 | few | TRBV29-1 | TGCAGCGTTGAGAGTCACCATCTAGCGGCGGGAGAGACCCAGTACTTC | CSVESHHLAAGETQYF
TRBJ1-1 | NA | few | TRBV19 | TGTGCCAGTTTTTCGAACACTGAAGCTTTCTTT | CASFSNTEAFF
TRBJ1-5 | TRBD1 | many | TRBV29-1 | TGCAGCGTTGGACAGGGGCAGGGGCAGCCCCAGCATTTT | CSVGQGQGQPQHF
TRBJ2-4 | TRBD2 | many | TRBV4-1 | TGCGCCAGCAGCCAACTAGCGGGTTGGGCCAAAAACATTCAGTACTTC | CASSQLAGWAKNIQYF
TRBJ2-4 | TRBD2 | NA | TRBV30 | TGTGCCTGGAGTTTGCTAGCGGGAATAGGTGACATTCAGTACTTC | CAWSLLAGIGDIQYF